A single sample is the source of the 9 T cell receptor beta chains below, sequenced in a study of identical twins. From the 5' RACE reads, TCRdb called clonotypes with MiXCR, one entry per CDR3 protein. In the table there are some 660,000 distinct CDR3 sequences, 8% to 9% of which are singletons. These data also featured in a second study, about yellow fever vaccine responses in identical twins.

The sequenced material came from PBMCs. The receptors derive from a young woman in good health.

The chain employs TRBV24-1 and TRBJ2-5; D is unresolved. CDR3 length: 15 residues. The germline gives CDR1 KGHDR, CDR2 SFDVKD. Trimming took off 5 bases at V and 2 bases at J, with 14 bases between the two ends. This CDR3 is CATSASGYRQETQYF. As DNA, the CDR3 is TGTGCCACCAGTGCCTCAGGTTACCGGCAAGAGACCCAGTACTTC.

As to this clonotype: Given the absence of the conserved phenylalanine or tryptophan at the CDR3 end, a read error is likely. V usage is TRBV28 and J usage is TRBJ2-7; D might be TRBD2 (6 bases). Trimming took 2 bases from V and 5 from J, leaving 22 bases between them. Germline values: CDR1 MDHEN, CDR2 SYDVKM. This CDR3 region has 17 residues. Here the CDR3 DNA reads TGTGCCAGCAGTTTAAGTCTAGCGCTCTCTGGGGCCGACGAGCAGTACTTA. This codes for CASSLSLALSGADEQYL.

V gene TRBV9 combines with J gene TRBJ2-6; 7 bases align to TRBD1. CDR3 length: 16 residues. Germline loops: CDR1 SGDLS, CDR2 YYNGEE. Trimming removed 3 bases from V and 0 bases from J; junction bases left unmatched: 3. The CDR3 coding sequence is TGTGCCAGCAGCGCAGGGGGAGCCTCTGGGGCCAACGTCCTGACTTTC. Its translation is CASSAGGASGANVLTF.

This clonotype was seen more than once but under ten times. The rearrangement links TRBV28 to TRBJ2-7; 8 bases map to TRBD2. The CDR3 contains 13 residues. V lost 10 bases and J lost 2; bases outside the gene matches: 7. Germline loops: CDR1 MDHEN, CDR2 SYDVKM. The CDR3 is CAITSGPTYEQYF. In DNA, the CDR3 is TGTGCCATCACTAGCGGCCCGACCTACGAGCAGTACTTC. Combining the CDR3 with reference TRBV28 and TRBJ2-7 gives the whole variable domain DVKVTQSSRYLVKRTGEKVFLECVQDMDHENMFWYRQDPGLGLRLIYFSYDVKMKEKGDIPEGYSVSREKKERFSLILESASTNQTSMYLCAITSGPTYEQYFGPGTRLTVT.

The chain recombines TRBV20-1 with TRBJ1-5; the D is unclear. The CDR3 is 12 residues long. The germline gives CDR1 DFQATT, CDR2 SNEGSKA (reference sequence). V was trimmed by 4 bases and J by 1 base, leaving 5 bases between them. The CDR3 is CSATGSNQPQHF. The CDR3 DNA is TGCAGTGCTACGGGAAGCAATCAGCCCCAGCATTTT.

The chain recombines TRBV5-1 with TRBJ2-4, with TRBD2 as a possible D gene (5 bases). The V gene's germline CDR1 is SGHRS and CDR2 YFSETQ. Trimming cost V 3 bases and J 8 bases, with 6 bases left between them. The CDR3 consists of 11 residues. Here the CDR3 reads CASSSGYIQYF. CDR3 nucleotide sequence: TGCGCCAGCAGCTCGGGGTACATTCAGTACTTC.

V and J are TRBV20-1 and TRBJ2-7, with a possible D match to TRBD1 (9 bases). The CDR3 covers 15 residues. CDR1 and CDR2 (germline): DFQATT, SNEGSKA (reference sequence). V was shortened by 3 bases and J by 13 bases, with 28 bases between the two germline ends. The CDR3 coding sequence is TGCAGTGCTAGGGACCCGGGACAGGGCAAACTAGCGGAATACTTC. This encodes CSARDPGQGKLAEYF.

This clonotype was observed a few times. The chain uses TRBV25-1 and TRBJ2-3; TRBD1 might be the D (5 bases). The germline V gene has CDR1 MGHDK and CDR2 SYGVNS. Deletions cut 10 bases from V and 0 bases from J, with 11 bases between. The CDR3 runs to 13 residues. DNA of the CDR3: TGTGCCACCAGACAGTCTAGCACAGATACGCAGTATTTT. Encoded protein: CATRQSSTDTQYF.

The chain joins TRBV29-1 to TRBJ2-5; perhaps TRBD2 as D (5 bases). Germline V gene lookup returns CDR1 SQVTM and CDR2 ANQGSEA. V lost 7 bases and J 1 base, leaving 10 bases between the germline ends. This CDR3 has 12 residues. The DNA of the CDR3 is TGCAGCGCAAATGGACTCCAAGAGACCCAGTACTTC. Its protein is CSANGLQETQYF.